The next 25 T cell receptor beta chains were all read from a single sample in a study of cytomegalovirus exposure and HLA in healthy donors. 60 Vbeta and 13 Jbeta primers were used in PCR. The assay was immunoSEQ multiplex PCR, and TCRdb's table has in-frame clones only and misses some. Of 150,000 to 200,000 clones in the sample, around 77% were seen once. The material sequenced was PBMCs. All receptors derive from a man aged 55 to 69 in good health and CMV-seronegative.

The chain recombines TRBV6-1 with TRBJ1-4; TRBD1 matches at 8 bases. V lost 4 bases, J lost 8 bases, and 12 bases stayed unmatched. The CDR3 is 16 residues long. Germline CDR1 reads MNHNS; CDR2 reads SASEGT. CDR3 nucleotides: TGTGCCAGCAGTGTAGCCCCCGGACAGGGTCACGAAAAACTGTTTTTT. Its translation: CASSVAPGQGHEKLFF.

The chain links TRBV4-1 to TRBJ2-7, with D perhaps TRBD2 (7 bases). The CDR3 consists of 16 residues. Trimming cost V 3 bases and J 0 bases, with 15 bases left between them. Germline V CDR1 and CDR2: MGHRA, YSYEKL. CDR3 nucleotide sequence: TGCGCCAGCAGCCAGGCGGGCGGGGGCCCCTCCTACGAGCAGTACTTC. This translates into CASSQAGGGPSYEQYF.

In its sample, this clone was seen a few times. The chain is built from TRBV28 and TRBJ2-7; no reliable D call. The V end was cut by 5 bases, the J end by 2 bases, with 10 bases between. The CDR3 is 13 amino acids. Germline V gene data show CDR1 as MDHEN and CDR2 as SYDVKM. The CDR3, as DNA: TGTGCCAGCAGTCCCCTCTTCCCCTACGAGCAGTACTTC. This sequence encodes CASSPLFPYEQYF.

The V call is TRBV2, the J call TRBJ1-5; 7 bases are a match to TRBD1. The germline CDR1 and CDR2 sequences are SNHLY and FYNNEI. The CDR3 contains 15 residues. The V segment lost 1 base and the J segment 6 bases; nucleotides outside the gene matches: 6. CDR3 residues: CASSEVTAGGQPQHF. The CDR3 DNA follows: TGTGCCAGCAGTGAAGTGACGGCAGGGGGTCAGCCCCAGCATTTT.

The V call is TRBV4-2, the J call TRBJ2-3, with TRBD2 identical over 9 bases. Germline assignment: CDR1 LGHNA and CDR2 YNFKEQ. V lost 8 bases and J lost 4; bases outside the gene matches: 13. The CDR3 is made up of 16 amino acids. The CDR3 DNA reads TGTGCCAGCGGATTTCATAGCGGGAGCACCTCAGATACGCAGTATTTT. Translating it yields CASGFHSGSTSDTQYF.

The gene calls are TRBV7-8 and TRBJ1-4, with D maybe TRBD1 (6 bases). CDR1 is SGHVS, CDR2 FQNEAQ, per germline. V was shortened by 0 bases and J by 5 bases, with 16 bases between the two germline ends. The CDR3 has 17 residues. CDR3 coding DNA: TGTGCCAGCAGCTTAGCGTCCAGGGGTCGAGGGAATGAAAAACTGTTTTTT. Translating it yields CASSLASRGRGNEKLFF.

The chain has TRBV15 and TRBJ1-2; D is possibly TRBD1 (6 bases). Trimming shortened V by 5 bases and J by 5 bases, and 15 bases separated the two germline ends. Germline CDR1 reads LNHNV; CDR2 reads YYDKDF (reference sequence). CDR3 length equals 14 residues. DNA of the CDR3: TGTGCCACCAGCTTCGGCAGGGGAGGGTATGGCTACACCTTC. It translates to CATSFGRGGYGYTF.

The chain combines TRBV6-1 with TRBJ2-7, with a weak D call TRBD1 (5 bases). Germline CDR1 is MNHNS and CDR2 is SASEGT. With 6 bases removed from V and 2 bases from J, the gap between germline ends came to 14 bases. The CDR3 runs 14 residues. DNA for the CDR3: TGTGCCAGCAGCCTCAGGACACCCGCCTACGAGCAGTACTTC. Translated, it gives CASSLRTPAYEQYF.

This clone was counted a few times. The rearrangement uses TRBV9 and TRBJ2-1; the match to TRBD2 covers 11 bases. This CDR3 has 18 residues. With 4 bases clipped from V and 5 bases from J, the junction kept 14 bases outside the gene matches. Germline V CDR1 and CDR2: SGDLS, YYNGEE. This CDR3 is CASSPGGSSGRKDNEQFF. CDR3 sequence (DNA): TGTGCCAGCAGCCCAGGAGGGTCTAGCGGGAGGAAAGACAATGAGCAGTTCTTC.

This chain uses TRBV2 with TRBJ1-6; TRBD1 might be the D (6 bases). CDR1 is SNHLY and CDR2 is FYNNEI in the germline V gene. V was pared by 5 bases and J by 9 bases, with 17 bases between. This CDR3 comprises 15 residues. Here the CDR3 reads CASSPIQGGGSPLHF. The CDR3, as DNA: TGTGCCAGCAGTCCCATACAAGGGGGGGGTTCACCCCTCCACTTT. The entire variable domain, with the rest obtained from reference TRBV2 and TRBJ1-6, is as follows: EPEVTQTPSHQVTQMGQEVILRCVPISNHLYFYWYRQILGQKVEFLVSFYNNEISEKSEIFDDQFSVERPDGSNFTLKIRSTKLEDSAMYFCASSPIQGGGSPLHFGNGTRLTVT.

This chain uses TRBV30 with TRBJ1-1, with TRBD1 as a possible D gene (5 bases). Germline CDR1 is GTSNPN and CDR2 is SVGIG (reference sequence). V shed 2 bases and J shed 1 base, with 17 bases lying between them. The CDR3 consists of 16 residues. In nucleotides, the CDR3 is TGTGCCTGGAGTAGACAGTCGAGTTTGGGGAACACTGAAGCTTTCTTT. This gives the protein CAWSRQSSLGNTEAFF.

This sequence joins TRBV6-5 and TRBJ2-5, with D unclear. Per the germline V gene, CDR1 is MNHEY and CDR2 is SVGAGI. CDR3 size: 14 residues. V was clipped by 5 bases and J by 4 bases, with 14 bases between them. In DNA, the CDR3 is TGTGCCAGCAGTCCCCCGGTTTCGCGAGAGACCCAGTACTTC. This encodes CASSPPVSRETQYF.

This clone was seen a few times. The CDR3 region has the DNA TGTGCCAGCAGCTTAGGCCCCGGAGGGTCCCAGTACTTC. Encoded protein: CASSLGPGGSQYF. This chain joins TRBV7-7 and TRBJ2-5; D perhaps matches TRBD2 (6 bases). Germline V gene lookup returns CDR1 SSHAT and CDR2 FNYEAQ (reference sequence). V was pared by 1 base and J by 9 bases, with 12 bases between. CDR3 length: 13 amino acids.

The chain employs TRBV5-1 and TRBJ2-7; TRBD2 agrees at 10 bases. The V gene end was trimmed by 4 bases and the J gene end by 7 bases; junction bases not matched to a gene: 2. CDR3 size: 12 residues. Germline CDR1 SGHRS, CDR2 YFSETQ. The CDR3 sequence is CASSPGLAEQYF. CDR3 bases: TGCGCCAGCAGCCCGGGACTAGCGGAGCAGTACTTC.

This chain uses TRBV4-1 with TRBJ2-3; D is unresolved. CDR1 is MGHRA, CDR2 YSYEKL, per germline. Trimming took off 7 bases at V and 5 bases at J, with 19 bases between the two ends. CDR3 size: 15 residues. The DNA of the CDR3 is TGCGCCAGCACGTGGCGGAACACACAACTAGATACGCAGTATTTT. It encodes CASTWRNTQLDTQYF.

This chain links TRBV10-2 with TRBJ1-1; a weak D match, TRBD1 (6 bases). V dropped 0 bases and J dropped 4 bases, with 9 bases sitting between them. Germline V gives CDR1 WSHSY, CDR2 SAAADI. The CDR3 is made up of 14 amino acids. The CDR3 DNA follows: TGCGCCAGCAGTGAGTCGGGAGGGGGCACTGAAGCTTTCTTT. This encodes CASSESGGGTEAFF.

This clone appeared once. The rearrangement joins TRBV28 to TRBJ2-1; D is uncertain. This CDR3 region has 16 residues. Trimming took off 2 bases at V and 6 bases at J, with 17 bases between the two ends. Germline values: CDR1 MDHEN, CDR2 SYDVKM. The CDR3 sequence: CASSLSPSSPSNEQFF. CDR3 DNA: TGTGCCAGCAGTTTAAGCCCTTCTAGTCCCAGCAATGAGCAGTTCTTC. Combining the CDR3 with reference TRBV28 and TRBJ2-1 gives the whole variable domain DVKVTQSSRYLVKRTGEKVFLECVQDMDHENMFWYRQDPGLGLRLIYFSYDVKMKEKGDIPEGYSVSREKKERFSLILESASTNQTSMYLCASSLSPSSPSNEQFFGPGTRLTVL.

The CDR3 coding sequence is TGTGCCAGCAGCGTAGGGATTGGGACTAGCGGGAGCTACGAGCAGTACTTC. It codes for CASSVGIGTSGSYEQYF. J is TRBJ2-7 and V is TRBV9, with 14 bases fitting TRBD2. V lost 0 bases and J lost 3; bases outside the gene matches: 5. The CDR3 length is 17 residues. Germline values: CDR1 SGDLS, CDR2 YYNGEE.

V usage is TRBV5-1 and J usage is TRBJ2-1, with 10 bases matching TRBD2. V trimming: 4 bases; J trimming: 4 bases; junction bases outside the gene matches: 5. This CDR3 contains 15 residues. Germline CDR1 and CDR2: SGHRS and YFSETQ. The CDR3 DNA reads TGCGCCAGCAGCCAAACTAGCGGGGATTACAATGAGCAGTTCTTC. Protein product: CASSQTSGDYNEQFF. Full variable domain (remainder filled in from reference TRBV5-1 and TRBJ2-1): KAGVTQTPRYLIKTRGQQVTLSCSPISGHRSVSWYQQTPGQGLQFLFEYFSETQRNKGNFPGRFSGRQFSNSRSEMNVSTLELGDSALYLCASSQTSGDYNEQFFGPGTRLTVL.

The chain uses TRBV5-1 and TRBJ2-1; 11 bases are a match to TRBD2. V gave up 4 bases and J gave up 4 bases; unmatched junction bases: 10. The CDR3 loop spans 17 amino acids. The germline CDR1 and CDR2 sequences are SGHRS and YFSETQ. CDR3 in DNA: TGCGCCAGCAGCAAACAACTAGCGGGGGACATATACAATGAGCAGTTCTTC. This codes for CASSKQLAGDIYNEQFF.

The V and J genes are TRBV11-2 and TRBJ1-5; D gene ambiguous. This CDR3 region has 15 residues. Germline CDR1 is SGHAT and CDR2 is FQNNGV. With 0 bases removed from V and 2 bases from J, the gap between germline ends came to 8 bases. The CDR3 spells CASSLDGEGNQPQHF. The CDR3 nucleotides are TGTGCCAGCAGCTTAGACGGGGAGGGCAATCAGCCCCAGCATTTT.

The chain joins TRBV2 to TRBJ1-2; D may be TRBD1 (5 bases). CDR1 and CDR2 (germline): SNHLY, FYNNEI. CDR3 length: 14 amino acids. The ends were cut back, 2 bases at V and 2 bases at J, with 9 bases in the middle. The CDR3 region has the DNA TGTGCCAGCAGTGAAAGGGAGGGGAACTATGGCTACACCTTC. It specifies CASSEREGNYGYTF.

V and J are TRBV5-6 and TRBJ2-2; a weak D match, TRBD2 (5 bases). This CDR3 has 16 amino acids. V was pared by 1 base and J by 5 bases, with 15 bases between. The germline gives CDR1 SGHDT, CDR2 YYEEEE. For the CDR3, the DNA is TGTGCCAGCAGCTTGTCGTTCGGGGTTTTGACCGGGGAGCTGTTTTTT. It is translated as CASSLSFGVLTGELFF. Using reference TRBV5-6 and TRBJ2-2 for the parts outside the CDR3, the full variable domain is DAGVTQSPTHLIKTRGQQVTLRCSPKSGHDTVSWYQQALGQGPQFIFQYYEEEERQRGNFPDRFSGHQFPNYSSELNVNALLLGDSALYLCASSLSFGVLTGELFFGEGSRLTVL.

The V call is TRBV19, the J call TRBJ2-7; 12 bases align to TRBD1. The length of the CDR3 is 15 residues. Germline CDR1 LNHDA, CDR2 SQIVND (reference sequence). V gave up 3 bases and J gave up 4 bases; unmatched junction bases: 4. The CDR3 loop is CASSMGQGAMYEQYF. The CDR3 DNA follows: TGTGCCAGTAGTATGGGACAGGGGGCAATGTACGAGCAGTACTTC.

The chain carries TRBV27 and TRBJ2-3; 11 bases map to TRBD2. Losses at the gene ends were 1 base for V and 2 bases for J; bases not matched to a gene: 2. This CDR3 has 16 amino acids. Germline V gene lookup returns CDR1 MNHEY and CDR2 SMNVEV (reference sequence). DNA for the CDR3: TGTGCCAGCAGTTTATTAGCGGGGGGGCTCACAGATACGCAGTATTTT. This encodes CASSLLAGGLTDTQYF.